The 14 T cell receptor beta chains below all came from one sample that was sequenced in a study of molecular identifiers for immune sequencing clone quantification. TCRdb passed the PCR reads through MiXCR, listing each CDR3 protein once. This table holds 300,000 to 400,000 distinct CDR3 sequences, roughly 23% found once. Sequenced: naive CD8+ T cells from blood, with Jurkat cell RNA spiked in. Subset noted: FACS-sorted CD8+CD4-CCR7+CD45RA+ naive T cells. These receptors were obtained from a human donor in good health. Some libraries in this study had Jurkat cell RNA spiked in.

The table lists this clonotype with many counts. The J gene is TRBJ1-6, the V gene TRBV12-3 or TRBV12-4, with 9 bases fitting TRBD1. The V segment lost 7 bases and the J segment 9 bases; nucleotides outside the gene matches: 4. The CDR3 spans 13 residues. DNA of the CDR3: TGTGCCAGCAAGGACAGGGGAAGTTCACCCCTCCACTTT. Encoded protein: CASKDRGSSPLHF.

This clonotype was seen repeatedly, ten times or more. V is TRBV18 and J is TRBJ2-7, with D unresolved. Germline-derived CDR1 and CDR2 are KGHSH and LQKENI. V was cut by 3 bases and J by 5 bases, with 14 bases left in between. CDR3 length: 14 residues. The CDR3: CASSPPGSRDEQYF. CDR3 coding DNA: TGTGCCAGCTCACCGCCCGGGTCTCGGGACGAGCAGTACTTC.

This clonotype was detected ten times or more. V is TRBV19 and J is TRBJ2-2; 7 positions agree with TRBD1. Looked up from germline, CDR1 is LNHDA and CDR2 is SQIVND (reference sequence). Trimming cost V 7 bases and J 3 bases; bases outside gene matches: 8. This CDR3 spans 15 amino acids. The CDR3 region has the DNA TGTGCCAGTAATTTGGGGACAGCCTACACCGGGGAGCTGTTTTTT. Protein product: CASNLGTAYTGELFF.

Note on this clonotype: A much larger clone lies one base from this, so it may be a read error. The rearrangement links TRBV20-1 to TRBJ1-2; unclear D gene. Germline V gives CDR1 DFQATT, CDR2 SNEGSKA (reference sequence). Trimming removed 5 bases at V and 6 bases at J, with 19 bases between. This CDR3 spans 14 amino acids. CDR3 DNA sequence: TGCAGTGCTCAACAACAGACCGAATACCATGGCTACACCTTC. As protein: CSAQQQTEYHGYTF.

The J gene is TRBJ2-1, the V gene TRBV24-1, with 9 bases aligning to TRBD1. The length of the CDR3 is 14 residues. Germline V lookup: CDR1 KGHDR, CDR2 SFDVKD. J gave up 7 bases and V 4 bases, and 4 bases lay outside the gene matches. The CDR3 is CATSELQGANEQFF. CDR3 coding DNA: TGTGCCACCAGTGAATTACAGGGGGCTAATGAGCAGTTCTTC.

This rearrangement joins TRBV19 to TRBJ1-4; tentative D call: TRBD1 (5 bases). The V gene's germline CDR1 is LNHDA and CDR2 SQIVND (reference sequence). The V and J ends lost 4 bases and 7 bases respectively, with 16 bases between them. The CDR3 runs to 15 residues. CDR3 region: CASSTTAGPGEKLFF. The CDR3 bases are TGTGCCAGTAGTACCACGGCAGGGCCGGGTGAAAAACTGTTTTTT.

This clonotype was seen ten or more times. The chain has TRBV6-5 and TRBJ2-3, with D perhaps assigned TRBD1 or TRBD2 (6 bases each). Germline-derived CDR1 and CDR2 are MNHEY and SVGAGI. The germline V and J ends were trimmed by 6 bases and 0 bases, with 13 bases remaining between them. This CDR3 spans 15 amino acids. CDR3 coding DNA: TGTGCCAGCAGGGTAGGGGGGACCAGCACAGATACGCAGTATTTT. The encoded protein is CASRVGGTSTDTQYF.

This clonotype appeared a single time. A much larger clonotype is one base distant, so this may be a read error. V is TRBV12-3 or TRBV12-4 and J is TRBJ1-6; D remains ambiguous. V lost 6 bases and J 8 bases, leaving 11 bases between the germline ends. The CDR3 consists of 13 residues. DNA of the CDR3: TGTGCCAGCAGACCCGGGTCTGATTCACCCCTCCACTTT. Protein sequence: CASRPGSDSPLHF.

This clonotype was picked up one time. A much bigger clone sits one base away, suggesting this may be a read error. The genes are TRBV9 and TRBJ2-7; D gene unclear. Germline lookup yields CDR1 SGDLS and CDR2 YYNGEE. The CDR3 is made up of 12 amino acids. Here the CDR3 reads CASSLPAPERYF. CDR3 coding DNA: TGTGCCAGCAGCCTACCAGCTCCCGAGCGGTACTTC. Drawing the rest from reference TRBV9 and TRBJ2-7, the complete variable domain is DSGVTQTPKHLITATGQRVTLRCSPRSGDLSVYWYQQSLDQGLQFLIQYYNGEERAKGNILERFSAQQFPDLHSELNLSSLELGDSALYFCASSLPAPERYFGPGTRLTVT.

This clonotype appeared a few times. The chain is built from TRBV29-1 and TRBJ2-5; D remains unclear. The CDR3 has 13 amino acids. Per the germline V gene, CDR1 is SQVTM and CDR2 is ANQGSEA. Trimming stripped 8 bases from V and 2 bases from J, with 15 bases between. The CDR3 DNA follows: TGCAGCCACGACAAAGAAAATCAAGAGACCCAGTACTTC. The encoded protein is CSHDKENQETQYF.

The sample holds a few counts of this clonotype. The genes are TRBV4-1 and TRBJ2-7, with 8 nucleotides matching TRBD1. The CDR3 consists of 13 residues. The V segment lost 4 bases and the J segment 6 bases; nucleotides outside the gene matches: 5. In germline, CDR1 is MGHRA, CDR2 YSYEKL. The CDR3 is CASSRPQGGEQYF. For the CDR3, the DNA is TGCGCCAGCAGCCGACCACAGGGGGGCGAGCAGTACTTC.

The chain's CDR3 is CSVPRQGDGYTF. CDR3 nucleotides: TGCAGCGTCCCAAGACAGGGGGACGGCTACACCTTC. The V gene is TRBV29-1, the J gene TRBJ1-2; 9 nucleotides align to TRBD1. Germline V gives CDR1 SQVTM, CDR2 ANQGSEA. Trimming removed 6 bases from V and 8 bases from J; junction bases left unmatched: 7. The CDR3 length is 12 residues.

V usage is TRBV14 and J usage is TRBJ2-7; TRBD1 matches 9 bases. V lost 1 base and J lost 5; bases outside the gene matches: 9. CDR1 is SGHDN, CDR2 FVKESK, per germline. The CDR3 is made up of 16 amino acids. Here the CDR3 reads CASSQVQGAKADEQYF. The CDR3 nucleotides read TGTGCCAGCAGCCAAGTACAGGGGGCTAAGGCCGACGAGCAGTACTTC.

In this sample, this clonotype turned up many times. Compared with germline, one end of the junction differs, possibly owing to a read error. This rearrangement joins TRBV7-6 to TRBJ2-7, with 10 positions matching TRBD1. The CDR3 is 13 amino acids. Germline V gene sequence: CDR1 SGHVS, CDR2 FNYEAQ. This CDR3 reads CASSPGQGSEQYF. CDR3 sequence (DNA): TGCGCCAGCAGCCCGGGACAGGGGTCCGAGCAGTACTTC.